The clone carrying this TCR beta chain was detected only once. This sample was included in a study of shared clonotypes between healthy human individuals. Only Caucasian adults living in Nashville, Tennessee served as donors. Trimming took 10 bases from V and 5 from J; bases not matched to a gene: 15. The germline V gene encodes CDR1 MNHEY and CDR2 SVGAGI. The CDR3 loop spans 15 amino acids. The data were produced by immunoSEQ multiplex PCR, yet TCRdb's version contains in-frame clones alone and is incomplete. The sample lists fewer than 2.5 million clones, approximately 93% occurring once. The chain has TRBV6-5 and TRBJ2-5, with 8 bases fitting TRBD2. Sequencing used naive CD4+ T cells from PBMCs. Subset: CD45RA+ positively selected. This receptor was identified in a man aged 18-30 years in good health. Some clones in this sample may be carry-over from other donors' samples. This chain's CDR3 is CAIARSGGEGETQYF. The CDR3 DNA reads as TGTGCCATCGCCCGTTCCGGGGGGGAGGGTGAGACCCAGTACTTC.